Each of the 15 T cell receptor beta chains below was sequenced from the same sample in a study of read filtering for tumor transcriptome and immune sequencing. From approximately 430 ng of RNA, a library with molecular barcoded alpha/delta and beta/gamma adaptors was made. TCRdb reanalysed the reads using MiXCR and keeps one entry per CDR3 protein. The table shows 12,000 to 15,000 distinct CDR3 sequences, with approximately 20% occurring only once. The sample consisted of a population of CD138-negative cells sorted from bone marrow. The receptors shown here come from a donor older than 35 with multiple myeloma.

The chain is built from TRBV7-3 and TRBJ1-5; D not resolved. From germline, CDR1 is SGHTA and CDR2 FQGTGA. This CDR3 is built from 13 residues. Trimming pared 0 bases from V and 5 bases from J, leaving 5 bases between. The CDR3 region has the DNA TGTGCCAGCAGCTTAACGGTGGATCAGCCCCAGCATTTT. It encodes CASSLTVDQPQHF.

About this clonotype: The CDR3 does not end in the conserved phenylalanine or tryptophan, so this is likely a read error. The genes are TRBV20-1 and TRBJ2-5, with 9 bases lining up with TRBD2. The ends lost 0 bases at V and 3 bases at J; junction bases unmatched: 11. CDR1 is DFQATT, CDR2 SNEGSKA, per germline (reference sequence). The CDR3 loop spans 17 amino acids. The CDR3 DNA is TGCAGTGCTAGAGACGTTCCTGGACTAGCGATGAAAGAGACCCAGTACTCC. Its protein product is CSARDVPGLAMKETQYS.

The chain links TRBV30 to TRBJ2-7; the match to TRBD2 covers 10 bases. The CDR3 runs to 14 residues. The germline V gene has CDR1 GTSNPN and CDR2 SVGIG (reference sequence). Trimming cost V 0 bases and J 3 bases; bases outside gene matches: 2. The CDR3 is CAWSVTSGVYEQYF. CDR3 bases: TGTGCCTGGAGTGTTACTAGCGGGGTCTACGAGCAGTACTTC.

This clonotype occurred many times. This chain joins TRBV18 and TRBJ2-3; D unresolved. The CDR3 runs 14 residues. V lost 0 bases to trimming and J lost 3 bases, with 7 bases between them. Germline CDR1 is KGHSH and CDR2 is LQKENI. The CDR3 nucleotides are TGTGCCAGCTCACCACCGGAACAGACAGATACGCAGTATTTT. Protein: CASSPPEQTDTQYF. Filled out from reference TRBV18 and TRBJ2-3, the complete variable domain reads NAGVMQNPRHLVRRRGQEARLRCSPMKGHSHVYWYRQLPEEGLKFMVYLQKENIIDESGMPKERFSAEFPKEGPSILRIQQVVRGDSAAYFCASSPPEQTDTQYFGPGTRLTVL.

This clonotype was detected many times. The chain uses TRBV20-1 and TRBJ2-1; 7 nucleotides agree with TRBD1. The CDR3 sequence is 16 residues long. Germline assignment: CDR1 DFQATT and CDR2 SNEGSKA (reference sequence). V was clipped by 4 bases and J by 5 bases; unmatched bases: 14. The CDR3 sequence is CSAKPGQTPPHNEQFF. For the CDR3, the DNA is TGCAGTGCTAAGCCGGGACAGACTCCCCCCCACAATGAGCAGTTCTTC.

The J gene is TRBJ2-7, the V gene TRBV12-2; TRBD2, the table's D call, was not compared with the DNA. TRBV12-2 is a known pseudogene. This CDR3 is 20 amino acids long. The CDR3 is CASRLRFGRAPVPSPYERYF. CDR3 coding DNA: TGTGCAAGTCGCTTACGGTTCGGAAGGGCCCCGGTTCCCAGCCCCTACGAGCGGTACTTC.

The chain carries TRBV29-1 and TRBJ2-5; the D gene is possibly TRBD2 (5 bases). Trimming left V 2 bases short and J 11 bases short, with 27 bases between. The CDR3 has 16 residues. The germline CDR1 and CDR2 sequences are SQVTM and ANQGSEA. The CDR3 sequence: CSVEPEWRSSYNGQYF. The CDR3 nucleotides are TGCAGCGTTGAACCCGAATGGAGGAGCTCCTACAATGGGCAGTACTTC. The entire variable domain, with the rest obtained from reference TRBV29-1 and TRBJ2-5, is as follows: SAVISQKPSRDICQRGTSLTIQCQVDSQVTMMFWYRQQPGQSLTLIATANQGSEATYESGFVIDKFPISRPNLTFSTLTVSNMSPEDSSIYLCSVEPEWRSSYNGQYFGPGTRLLVL.

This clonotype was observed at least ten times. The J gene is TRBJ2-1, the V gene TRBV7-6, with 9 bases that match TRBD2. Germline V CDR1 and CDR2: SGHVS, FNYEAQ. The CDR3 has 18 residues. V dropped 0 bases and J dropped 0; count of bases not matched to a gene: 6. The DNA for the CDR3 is TGTGCCAGCAGCTTAGCCCCTAGCGGGGCTACCTCCTACAATGAGCAGTTCTTC. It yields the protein CASSLAPSGATSYNEQFF.

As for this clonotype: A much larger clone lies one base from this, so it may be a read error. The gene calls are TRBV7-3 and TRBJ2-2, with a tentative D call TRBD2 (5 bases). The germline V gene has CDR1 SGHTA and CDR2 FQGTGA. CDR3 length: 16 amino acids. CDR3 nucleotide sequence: TGTGCCAGCAGCTTAACCGGCCGCCCGAACACCGGGGAGCTGTTATTT. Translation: CASSLTGRPNTGELLF.

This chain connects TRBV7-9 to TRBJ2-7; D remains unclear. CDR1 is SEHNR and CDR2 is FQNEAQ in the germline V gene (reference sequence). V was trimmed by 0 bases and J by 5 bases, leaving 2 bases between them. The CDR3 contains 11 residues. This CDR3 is CASSLADEQYF. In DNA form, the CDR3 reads TGTGCCAGCAGCTTAGCCGACGAGCAGTACTTC.

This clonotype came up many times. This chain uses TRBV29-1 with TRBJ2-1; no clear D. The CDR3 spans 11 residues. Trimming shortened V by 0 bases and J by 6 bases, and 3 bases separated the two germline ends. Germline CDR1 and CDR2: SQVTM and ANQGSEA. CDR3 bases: TGCAGCGTTGAAGATTCCAATGAGCAGTTCTTC. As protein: CSVEDSNEQFF.

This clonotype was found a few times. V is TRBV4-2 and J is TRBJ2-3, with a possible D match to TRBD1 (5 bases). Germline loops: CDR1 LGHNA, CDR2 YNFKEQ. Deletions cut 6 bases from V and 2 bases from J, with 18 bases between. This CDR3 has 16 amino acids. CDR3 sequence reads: CASRGDALGFTDTQYF. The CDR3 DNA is TGTGCCAGCAGAGGGGATGCGTTGGGCTTCACAGATACGCAGTATTTT.

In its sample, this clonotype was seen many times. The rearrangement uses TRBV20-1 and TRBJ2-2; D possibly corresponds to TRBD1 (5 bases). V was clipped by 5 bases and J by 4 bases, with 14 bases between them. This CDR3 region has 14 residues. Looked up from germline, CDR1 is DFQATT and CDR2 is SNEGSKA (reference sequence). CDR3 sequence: CSAPYQGVTGELFF. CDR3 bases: TGCAGTGCTCCATACCAGGGTGTCACCGGGGAGCTGTTTTTT.

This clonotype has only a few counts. Written as DNA, the CDR3 is TGTGCCAGCAGCTTAGAGGTCCGGGACGAGCAGTACTTC. Translating gives CASSLEVRDEQYF. This chain links TRBV11-2 with TRBJ2-7; D is uncertain. V dropped 0 bases and J dropped 5 bases, with 8 bases sitting between them. This CDR3 has 13 amino acids. Germline V gene lookup returns CDR1 SGHAT and CDR2 FQNNGV.

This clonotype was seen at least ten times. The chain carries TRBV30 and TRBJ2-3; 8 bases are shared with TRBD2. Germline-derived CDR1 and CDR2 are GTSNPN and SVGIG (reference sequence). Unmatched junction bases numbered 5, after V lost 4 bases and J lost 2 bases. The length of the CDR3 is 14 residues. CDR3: CAWNLAGFTDTQYF. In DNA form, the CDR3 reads TGTGCCTGGAACCTAGCGGGCTTCACAGATACGCAGTATTTT.